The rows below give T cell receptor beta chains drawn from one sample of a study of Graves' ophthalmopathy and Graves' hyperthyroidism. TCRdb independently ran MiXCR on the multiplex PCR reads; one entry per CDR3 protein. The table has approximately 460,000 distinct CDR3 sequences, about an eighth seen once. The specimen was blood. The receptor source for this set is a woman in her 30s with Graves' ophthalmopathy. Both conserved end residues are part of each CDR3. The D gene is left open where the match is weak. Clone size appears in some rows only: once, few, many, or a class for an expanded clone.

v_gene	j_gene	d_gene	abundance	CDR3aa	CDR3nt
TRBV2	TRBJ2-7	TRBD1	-	CATGTGASEQYF	TGTGCCACCGGGACAGGGGCAAGCGAGCAGTACTTC
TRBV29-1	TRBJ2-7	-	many	CSVLTGGYEQYF	TGCAGCGTTCTGACTGGGGGCTACGAGCAGTACTTC
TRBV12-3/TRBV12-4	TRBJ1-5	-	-	CASSFSRNNQPQHF	TGTGCCAGCAGTTTCTCGAGGAACAATCAGCCCCAGCATTTT
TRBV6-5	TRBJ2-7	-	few	CASSYSRVLSYEQYF	TGTGCCAGCAGTTACTCTCGTGTCCTCTCCTACGAGCAGTACTTC
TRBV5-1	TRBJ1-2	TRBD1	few	CASSLRPTGIYGYTF	TGCGCCAGCAGCTTGCGGCCGACAGGGATCTATGGCTACACCTTC
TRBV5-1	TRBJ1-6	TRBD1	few	CASSLEDRGKGSPLHF	TGCGCCAGCAGCTTGGAGGACAGGGGTAAAGGCTCACCCCTCCACTTT
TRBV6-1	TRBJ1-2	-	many	CASPGHRYGYTF	TGTGCCAGTCCCGGGCACCGCTATGGCTACACCTTC
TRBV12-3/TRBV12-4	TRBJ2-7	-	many	CASSLGQTYEQYF	TGTGCCAGCAGTTTAGGGCAGACCTACGAGCAGTACTTC
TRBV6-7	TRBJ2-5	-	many	CASSYSSDHAKRPQYF	TGTGCCAGCAGTTACTCGTCGGACCACGCGAAGAGACCCCAGTACTTC
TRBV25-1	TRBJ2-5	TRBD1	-	CASSERDVGGAGEETQYF	TGTGCCAGCAGTGAACGGGACGTAGGGGGCGCCGGGGAAGAGACCCAGTACTTC
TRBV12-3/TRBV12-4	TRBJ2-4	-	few	CASSIADEHIQYF	TGTGCCAGCTCCATTGCGGACGAGCACATTCAGTACTTC
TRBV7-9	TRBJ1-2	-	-	CASSFYGRDYGYTF	TGTGCCAGCAGCTTCTATGGCCGGGACTATGGCTACACCTTC
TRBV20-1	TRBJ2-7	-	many	CSASDPVVGYEQYF	TGCAGTGCTAGCGACCCCGTGGTGGGATACGAGCAGTACTTC